Below, one TCR beta chain is given with its context. As yet, its antigen is unknown. Noted treatment: oral pan-JAK inhibitor, 5-10 mg twice daily. Individuals with alopecia areata gave both lesional scalp punch biopsies and peripheral blood for collection. The sample originates from a study of CD8+ T cells in alopecia areata. Study in general: Treated patients were given oral tofacitinib, which was dosed at 5 to 10 mg twice daily. Study results and limitations: Many of the expanded lesional clones endured in scalp and blood while on tofacitinib.

The CDR3 extends over 12 amino acids. V was pared by 7 bases and J by 6 bases, with 13 bases between. Germline V gives CDR1 SQVTM, CDR2 ANQGSEA. Following extraction, RNA underwent reverse transcription to cDNA, which served as the sequencing template. Here immunoSEQ multiplex PCR was the method, and the copy in TCRdb shows in-frame clones only, minus some. The sample lists 200,000 to 250,000 clones, 66% seen once, with approximately 1.2% in the top ten. This receptor was taken from a human donor with alopecia areata. The input for sequencing was CD4+ T cells sorted from blood, taken around week 44, from a patient treated with tofacitinib. This rearrangement joins TRBV29-1 to TRBJ1-5; tentatively, D is TRBD1 (5 bases). The CDR3 loop is CSARNQGQPQHF. CDR3 nucleotides: TGCAGCGCTCGGAATCAGGGTCAGCCCCAGCATTTT.